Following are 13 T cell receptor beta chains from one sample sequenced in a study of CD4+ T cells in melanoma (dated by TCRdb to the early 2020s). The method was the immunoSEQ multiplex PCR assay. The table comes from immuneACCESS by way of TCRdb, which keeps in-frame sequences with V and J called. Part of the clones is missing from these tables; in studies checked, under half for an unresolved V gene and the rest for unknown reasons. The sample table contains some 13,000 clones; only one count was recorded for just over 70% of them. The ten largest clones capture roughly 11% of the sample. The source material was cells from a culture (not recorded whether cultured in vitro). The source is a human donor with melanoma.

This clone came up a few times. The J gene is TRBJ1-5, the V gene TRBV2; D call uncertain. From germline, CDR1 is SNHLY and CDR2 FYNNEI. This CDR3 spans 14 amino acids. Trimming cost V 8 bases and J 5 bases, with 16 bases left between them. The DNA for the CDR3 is TGTGCCAGCCAGGCCTATCCCGAGTATCAGCCCCAGCATTTT. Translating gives CASQAYPEYQPQHF.

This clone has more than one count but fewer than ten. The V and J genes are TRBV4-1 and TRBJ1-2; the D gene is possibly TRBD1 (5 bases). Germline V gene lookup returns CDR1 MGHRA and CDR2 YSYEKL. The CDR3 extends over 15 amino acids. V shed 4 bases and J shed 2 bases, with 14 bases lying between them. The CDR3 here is CASSPAGGTNYGYTF. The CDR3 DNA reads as TGCGCCAGCAGCCCGGCCGGAGGGACGAACTATGGCTACACCTTC.

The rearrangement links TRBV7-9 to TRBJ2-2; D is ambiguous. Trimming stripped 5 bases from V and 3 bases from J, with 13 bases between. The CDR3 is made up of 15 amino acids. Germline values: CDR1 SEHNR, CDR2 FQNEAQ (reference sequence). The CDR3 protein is CASSPVMSDTGELFF. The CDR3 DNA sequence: TGTGCCAGCAGCCCCGTGATGAGCGACACCGGGGAGCTGTTTTTT. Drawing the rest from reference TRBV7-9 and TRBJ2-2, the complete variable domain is DTGVSQNPRHKITKRGQNVTFRCDPISEHNRLYWYRQTLGQGPEFLTYFQNEAQLEKSRLLSDRFSAERPKGSFSTLEIQRTEQGDSAMYLCASSPVMSDTGELFFGEGSRLTVL.

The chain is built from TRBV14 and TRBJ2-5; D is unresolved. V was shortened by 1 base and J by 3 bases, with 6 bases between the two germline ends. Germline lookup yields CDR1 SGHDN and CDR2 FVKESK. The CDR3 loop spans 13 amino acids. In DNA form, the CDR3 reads TGTGCCAGCAGCCAAGGCCCAGAAGAGACCCAGTACTTC. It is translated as CASSQGPEETQYF.

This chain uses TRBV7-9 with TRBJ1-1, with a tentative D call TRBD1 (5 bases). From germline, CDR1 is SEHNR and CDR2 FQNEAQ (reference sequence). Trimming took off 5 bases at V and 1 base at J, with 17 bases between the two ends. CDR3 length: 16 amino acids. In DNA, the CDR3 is TGTGCCAGCAGCACTACCTCCCGAGGGGCGAACACTGAAGCTTTCTTT. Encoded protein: CASSTTSRGANTEAFF.

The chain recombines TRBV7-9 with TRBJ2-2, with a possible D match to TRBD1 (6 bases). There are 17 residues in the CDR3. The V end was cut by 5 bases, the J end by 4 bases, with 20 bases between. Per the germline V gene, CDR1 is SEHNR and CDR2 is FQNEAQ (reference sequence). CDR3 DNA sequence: TGTGCCAGCAGCCGGGACACAGCCCCAAGGGGCACCGGGGAGCTGTTTTTT. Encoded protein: CASSRDTAPRGTGELFF.

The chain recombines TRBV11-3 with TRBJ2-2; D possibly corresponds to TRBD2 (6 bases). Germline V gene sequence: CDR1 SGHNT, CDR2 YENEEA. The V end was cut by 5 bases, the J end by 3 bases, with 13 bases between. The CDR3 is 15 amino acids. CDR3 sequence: CASSEGTYYTGELFF. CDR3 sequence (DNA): TGTGCCAGCAGCGAAGGGACTTATTACACCGGGGAGCTGTTTTTT.

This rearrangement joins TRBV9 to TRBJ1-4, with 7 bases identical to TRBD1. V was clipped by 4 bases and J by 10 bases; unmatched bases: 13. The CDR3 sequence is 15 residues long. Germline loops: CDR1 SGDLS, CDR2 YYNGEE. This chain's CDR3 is CASSPQGQPGGKLFF. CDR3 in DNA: TGTGCCAGCAGCCCACAGGGACAGCCGGGCGGAAAACTGTTTTTT.

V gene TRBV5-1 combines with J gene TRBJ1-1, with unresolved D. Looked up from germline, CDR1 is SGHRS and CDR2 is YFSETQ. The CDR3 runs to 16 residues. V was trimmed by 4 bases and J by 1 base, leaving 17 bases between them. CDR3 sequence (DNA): TGCGCCAGCAGCCAAGGCCAGGCAGGAACGAACACTGAAGCTTTCTTT. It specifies CASSQGQAGTNTEAFF.

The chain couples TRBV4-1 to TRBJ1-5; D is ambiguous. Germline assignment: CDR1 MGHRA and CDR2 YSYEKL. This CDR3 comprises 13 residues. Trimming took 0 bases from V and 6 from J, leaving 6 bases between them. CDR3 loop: CASSQDPFQPQHF. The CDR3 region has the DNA TGCGCCAGCAGCCAAGATCCATTTCAGCCCCAGCATTTT.

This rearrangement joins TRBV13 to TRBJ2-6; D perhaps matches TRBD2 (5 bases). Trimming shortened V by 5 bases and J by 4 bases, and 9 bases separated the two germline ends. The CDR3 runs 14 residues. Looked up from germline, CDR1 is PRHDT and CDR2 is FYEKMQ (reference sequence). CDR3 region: CASSPTGGANVLTF. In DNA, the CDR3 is TGTGCCAGCAGCCCGACGGGGGGGGCCAACGTCCTGACTTTC.

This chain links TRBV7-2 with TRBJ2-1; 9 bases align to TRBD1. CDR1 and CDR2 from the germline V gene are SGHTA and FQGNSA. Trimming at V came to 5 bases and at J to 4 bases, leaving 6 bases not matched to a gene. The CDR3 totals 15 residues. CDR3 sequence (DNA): TGTGCCAGCAGCACCGGGACAGGGAGATACAATGAGCAGTTCTTC. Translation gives CASSTGTGRYNEQFF.

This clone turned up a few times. CDR3 DNA: TGTGCCAGCAGCTTGCTAGGCGCGGGTTTGAACACTGAAGCTTTCTTT. Protein product: CASSLLGAGLNTEAFF. The gene calls are TRBV5-6 and TRBJ1-1; D call uncertain. Germline values: CDR1 SGHDT, CDR2 YYEEEE. The CDR3 spans 16 residues. V shed 1 base and J shed 0 bases, with 13 bases lying between them.